A single sample is the source of the 29 T cell receptor beta chains below, sequenced in a study of blood T cell repertoires in COVID-19. Method: immunoSEQ multiplex PCR; TCRdb's copy keeps in-frame clones and lacks some. This sample has about 200,000 clones, with roughly 78% found just once. Material for sequencing was peripheral blood. All receptors derive from a woman older than 75 with active or convalescent COVID-19.

V usage is TRBV7-2 and J usage is TRBJ2-3; D not resolved. Trimming removed 4 bases from V and 7 bases from J, with 9 bases in between. Germline-derived CDR1 and CDR2 are SGHTA and FQGNSA. This CDR3 is built from 12 residues. The CDR3 DNA reads as TGTGCCAGCAGCTACACACAGAATACGCAGTATTTT. Its protein is CASSYTQNTQYF.

This clone has only one observation. The CDR3 region is CASSYYTETQYF. The CDR3 DNA reads as TGCGCCAGCAGCTACTACACGGAGACCCAGTACTTC. The gene calls are TRBV5-1 and TRBJ2-5; no definite D call. Germline CDR1 is SGHRS and CDR2 is YFSETQ. The CDR3 has 12 amino acids. V was cut by 3 bases and J by 5 bases, with 8 bases left in between.

The chain joins TRBV5-6 to TRBJ2-7, with TRBD1 matching 7 bases. Germline V lookup: CDR1 SGHDT, CDR2 YYEEEE. CDR3 size: 16 residues. The V and J ends lost 4 bases and 3 bases, in that order; junction bases with no gene match: 13. CDR3 loop: CASSTYRTGQDYEQYF. The CDR3 DNA reads as TGTGCCAGCAGCACATACCGGACAGGTCAGGACTACGAGCAGTACTTC.

The chain carries TRBV5-1 and TRBJ2-5, with D maybe TRBD2 (5 bases). Trimming took 4 bases from V and 2 from J, leaving 15 bases between them. Germline CDR1 reads SGHRS; CDR2 reads YFSETQ. This CDR3 is 15 amino acids long. The CDR3 reads CASSPLVGGQETQYF. The CDR3 nucleotides read TGCGCCAGCAGCCCCCTCGTAGGAGGACAAGAGACCCAGTACTTC. The whole variable domain, filled in from reference TRBV5-1 and TRBJ2-5, reads KAGVTQTPRYLIKTRGQQVTLSCSPISGHRSVSWYQQTPGQGLQFLFEYFSETQRNKGNFPGRFSGRQFSNSRSEMNVSTLELGDSALYLCASSPLVGGQETQYFGPGTRLLVL.

V usage is TRBV5-4 and J usage is TRBJ2-7; 11 nucleotides match TRBD2. The CDR3 is made up of 15 amino acids. Unmatched junction bases numbered 3, after V lost 1 base and J lost 3 bases. Germline assignment: CDR1 SGHNT and CDR2 YYREEE (reference sequence). This chain's CDR3 is CASSLSGLAVYEQYF. In DNA form, the CDR3 reads TGTGCCAGCAGCTTGTCGGGACTAGCGGTCTACGAGCAGTACTTC.

This clone showed up just a few times. The chain carries TRBV27 and TRBJ2-1; TRBD2 is a possible D gene (6 bases). CDR3 size: 20 residues. The germline V gene has CDR1 MNHEY and CDR2 SMNVEV (reference sequence). V was cut by 4 bases and J by 9 bases, with 34 bases left in between. The CDR3 DNA reads as TGTGCCAGCAGTTCCTCGGGGGTTACTGTGGGGTTTCGAAACTACGGTGAGCAGTTCTTC. It specifies CASSSSGVTVGFRNYGEQFF.

The chain uses TRBV5-1 and TRBJ2-1, with 11 nucleotides matching TRBD2. The CDR3 is made up of 16 amino acids. Trimming removed 4 bases from V and 7 bases from J; junction bases left unmatched: 10. Germline V lookup: CDR1 SGHRS, CDR2 YFSETQ. This CDR3 reads CASSPHRLAGSNEQFF. The CDR3 DNA reads TGCGCCAGCAGCCCCCATCGACTAGCGGGGTCAAATGAGCAGTTCTTC.

This clone appeared a few times. The J gene is TRBJ1-4, the V gene TRBV4-2; the match to TRBD1 covers 9 bases. The CDR3 is made up of 16 amino acids. The germline CDR1 and CDR2 sequences are LGHNA and YNFKEQ. V was pared by 2 bases and J by 3 bases, with 4 bases of the junction left unmatched. The CDR3 here is CASSQPDRGANEKLFF. CDR3 in DNA: TGTGCCAGCAGCCAACCGGACAGGGGTGCTAATGAAAAACTGTTTTTT.

The chain uses TRBV9 and TRBJ2-5, with 15 bases lining up with TRBD2. V was clipped by 3 bases and J by 0 bases; unmatched bases: 6. The CDR3 runs to 18 residues. The germline V gene encodes CDR1 SGDLS and CDR2 YYNGEE. The CDR3 nucleotides read TGTGCCAGCAGCGAGAAGGGACTAGCGGGGGGTAACCAAGAGACCCAGTACTTC. Protein: CASSEKGLAGGNQETQYF.

This chain uses TRBV2 with TRBJ2-1, with D perhaps TRBD2 (6 bases). This CDR3 contains 13 residues. Per the germline V gene, CDR1 is SNHLY and CDR2 is FYNNEI. With 10 bases removed from V and 1 base from J, the gap between germline ends came to 11 bases. This chain's CDR3 is CATWGVSYNEQFF. In DNA, the CDR3 is TGTGCCACTTGGGGGGTGTCCTACAATGAGCAGTTCTTC.

This clone was seen a single time. The chain joins TRBV19 to TRBJ2-3; D is undetermined. CDR3 length: 14 amino acids. Trimming left V 7 bases short and J 0 bases short, with 11 bases between. Germline values: CDR1 LNHDA, CDR2 SQIVND (reference sequence). CDR3 in DNA: TGTGCCAGTAACCAGCGAATAAGCACAGATACGCAGTATTTT. Its translation: CASNQRISTDTQYF.

The J gene is TRBJ2-7, the V gene TRBV28; TRBD2 agrees at 8 bases. With 7 bases clipped from V and 1 base from J, the junction kept 9 bases outside the gene matches. This CDR3 is 15 amino acids long. Germline lookup yields CDR1 MDHEN and CDR2 SYDVKM. The CDR3 sequence: CASTSAGAKSYEQYF. In DNA form, the CDR3 reads TGTGCCAGCACCTCAGCGGGGGCCAAATCCTACGAGCAGTACTTC. Supplemented by reference TRBV28 and TRBJ2-7, the full variable domain reads DVKVTQSSRYLVKRTGEKVFLECVQDMDHENMFWYRQDPGLGLRLIYFSYDVKMKEKGDIPEGYSVSREKKERFSLILESASTNQTSMYLCASTSAGAKSYEQYFGPGTRLTVT.

This chain uses TRBV18 with TRBJ1-5; D is perhaps TRBD1 (6 bases). The germline V and J ends were trimmed by 4 bases and 7 bases, with 20 bases remaining between them. CDR3 length: 16 amino acids. Germline V gives CDR1 KGHSH, CDR2 LQKENI. DNA of the CDR3: TGTGCCAGCTCACGGAACTCAGGGGAAGCTTGGCAGCCCCAGCATTTT. Its protein is CASSRNSGEAWQPQHF.

The chain carries TRBV5-5 and TRBJ2-3, with 7 bases lining up with TRBD1. After removal of 4 bases from V and 4 bases from J, the junction contained 12 bases not matched to a gene. CDR1 and CDR2 from the germline V gene are SGHKS and YYEKEE (reference sequence). The CDR3 consists of 16 residues. In DNA form, the CDR3 reads TGTGCCAGCAGCCTTACCGGGACAGTAAGCTCAGATACGCAGTATTTT. Translated, it gives CASSLTGTVSSDTQYF.

The chain has TRBV19 and TRBJ1-5; 11 bases map to TRBD1. CDR1 LNHDA and CDR2 SQIVND come from the germline V gene (reference sequence). The CDR3 contains 15 residues. V lost 2 bases, J lost 6 bases, and 3 bases stayed unmatched. The CDR3 bases are TGTGCCAGTAGTATACGGACAGGGGGCGGTCAGCCCCAGCATTTT. It codes for CASSIRTGGGQPQHF.

The chain joins TRBV28 to TRBJ2-7, with D possibly matching TRBD2 (6 bases). Deletions cut 5 bases from V and 4 bases from J, with 15 bases between. Germline V gives CDR1 MDHEN, CDR2 SYDVKM. The CDR3 loop spans 14 amino acids. As DNA, the CDR3 is TGTGCCAGCAGTACGGGACTGAGATCGTACGAGCAGTACTTC. The encoded protein is CASSTGLRSYEQYF.

The rearrangement joins TRBV5-4 to TRBJ2-2; tentatively, D is TRBD1 (6 bases). Germline CDR1 and CDR2: SGHNT and YYREEE (reference sequence). CDR3 length equals 15 residues. The germline V and J ends were trimmed by 4 bases and 4 bases, with 14 bases remaining between them. This CDR3 is CASSARKGVTGELFF. CDR3 DNA: TGTGCCAGCAGCGCGCGCAAGGGGGTCACCGGGGAGCTGTTTTTT.

The chain has TRBV13 and TRBJ1-2, with TRBD1 as a possible D gene (6 bases). V was cut by 5 bases and J by 4 bases, with 11 bases left in between. CDR3 size: 13 residues. Germline V gives CDR1 PRHDT, CDR2 FYEKMQ (reference sequence). In nucleotides, the CDR3 is TGTGCCAGCAGCGTGGGGACACTCTATGGCTACACCTTC. Translated: CASSVGTLYGYTF.

This clone came up a few times. The chain recombines TRBV5-5 with TRBJ1-3; D gene ambiguous. CDR1 is SGHKS and CDR2 is YYEKEE in the germline V gene (reference sequence). V was clipped by 1 base and J by 7 bases, with 15 bases between them. The CDR3 is 15 residues long. In DNA, the CDR3 is TGTGCCAGCAGCTTGCACGCAGGTTTAGAGAACACCATATATTTT. This codes for CASSLHAGLENTIYF.

V is TRBV5-3 and J is TRBJ2-7; D is possibly TRBD2 (5 bases). TRBV5-3 counts as an open reading frame of uncertain function. The V end was cut by 0 bases, the J end by 3 bases, with 13 bases between. The CDR3 totals 15 residues. Here the CDR3 reads CARSLVGAKDYEQYF. CDR3 DNA: TGTGCCAGAAGCTTGGTGGGAGCGAAGGACTACGAGCAGTACTTC.

The chain carries TRBV3-1 (or the pseudogene TRBV3-2) and TRBJ2-2; D might be TRBD1 (6 bases). Trimming left V 3 bases short and J 4 bases short, with 15 bases between. Germline assignment: CDR1 LGHDT and CDR2 YNNKEL (reference sequence). This CDR3 spans 16 amino acids. The CDR3 DNA reads TGTGCCAGCAGCCACTCCCTACTGACAGGCACCGGGGAGCTGTTTTTT. Amino acids: CASSHSLLTGTGELFF.

A note on this clone: Other DNA sequences in this sample translate to the same CDR3. The chain combines TRBV4-1 with TRBJ2-5; D unclear. Trimming removed 2 bases from V and 2 bases from J, with 12 bases in between. CDR1 and CDR2 from the germline V gene are MGHRA and YSYEKL. The CDR3 spans 15 residues. The CDR3 DNA follows: TGCGCCAGCAGCCAATCACACGGGTCGCAAGAGACCCAGTACTTC. Its translation: CASSQSHGSQETQYF.

The chain combines TRBV5-4 with TRBJ1-2, with a possible D match to TRBD1 (5 bases). The CDR3 spans 13 residues. CDR1 is SGHNT, CDR2 YYREEE, per germline (reference sequence). V lost 7 bases and J 0 bases, leaving 10 bases between the germline ends. The CDR3 reads CASLDRTNYGYTF. In DNA, the CDR3 is TGTGCCAGCCTCGACAGAACTAACTATGGCTACACCTTC.

This clone was seen more than once but under ten times. The rearrangement links TRBV10-1 to TRBJ2-7; perhaps TRBD2 as D (6 bases). V lost 8 bases, J lost 5 bases, and 13 bases lay in between. The CDR3 loop spans 12 amino acids. Germline V CDR1 and CDR2: WNHNN, SYGVQD (reference sequence). The CDR3 DNA follows: TGCGCCAGCGGGGAAGGAGGGGACGAGCAGTACTTC. Translated, it gives CASGEGGDEQYF.

V gene TRBV9 combines with J gene TRBJ2-1; D is perhaps TRBD1 (5 bases). The CDR3 spans 15 residues. Per germline, CDR1 SGDLS and CDR2 YYNGEE. Trimming removed 4 bases from V and 1 base from J, with 12 bases in between. The CDR3 nucleotides are TGTGCCAGCAGCACTTTAGGGGTTTCCTACAATGAGCAGTTCTTC. It yields the protein CASSTLGVSYNEQFF.

This clone appeared a few times. This sequence joins TRBV2 and TRBJ2-1; D might be TRBD2 (5 bases). This CDR3 region has 14 residues. V was clipped by 6 bases and J by 0 bases, with 9 bases between them. The V gene's germline CDR1 is SNHLY and CDR2 FYNNEI. CDR3 sequence (DNA): TGTGCCAGCAGATTAGGACTCTCCTACAATGAGCAGTTCTTC. This sequence encodes CASRLGLSYNEQFF.

Here the CDR3 DNA reads TGCGCCAGCAGCTTGTTGTATCCAGGGGGCTTGAACACTGAAGCTTTCTTT. Amino acid sequence: CASSLLYPGGLNTEAFF. The chain carries TRBV5-1 and TRBJ1-1, with TRBD1 matching over 8 bases. J gave up 0 bases and V 1 base, and 8 bases lay outside the gene matches. Germline values: CDR1 SGHRS, CDR2 YFSETQ. This CDR3 contains 17 residues.

The V gene is TRBV24-1, the J gene TRBJ1-4; the match to TRBD1 covers 8 bases. V lost 7 bases, J lost 4 bases, and 4 bases stayed unmatched. The germline V gene encodes CDR1 KGHDR and CDR2 SFDVKD. The CDR3 extends over 14 amino acids. CDR3 in DNA: TGTGCCACCAGCGGGACAGGATATAATGAAAAACTGTTTTTT. It encodes CATSGTGYNEKLFF.

CDR3 sequence: CASSPIGAEGYGYTF. CDR3 coding DNA: TGTGCCAGCAGCCCAATAGGGGCGGAAGGGTATGGCTACACCTTC. This chain links TRBV7-9 with TRBJ1-2; possible D gene TRBD1, 5 bases. CDR3 length: 15 amino acids. V gave up 5 bases and J gave up 5 bases, with 18 bases separating them. Germline CDR1 SEHNR, CDR2 FQNEAQ (reference sequence).